This is a list of T cell receptor beta chains from one sample in a study of blood T cell repertoires in COVID-19. Here immunoSEQ multiplex PCR was the method, and the copy in TCRdb shows in-frame clones only, minus some. This table holds roughly 230,000 clones, 84% found once. The sequencing input was peripheral blood. These receptors originate from an elderly woman with COVID-19, enrolled during active disease. CDR3s include the opening cysteine and the closing phenylalanine or tryptophan. The D gene is left open where the match is weak. Some rows have no size entry. The others give once, few or many, or a class for an expanded clone.

>NA|TRBJ1-5|TRBV30|NA
TGTGCCTGGAGTGCCTTACAGGGACAGCCCCAGCATTTT
CAWSALQGQPQHF
>TRBD1|TRBJ1-5|TRBV19|NA
TGTGCCAGTACCGAATTCGGACAGGGGGAAAATCAGCCCCAGCATTTT
CASTEFGQGENQPQHF
>TRBD1|TRBJ1-5|TRBV5-3|NA
TGTGCCAGAAGCCCTCAAGAAACAGGGGGTGACCAGCCCCAGCATTTT
CARSPQETGGDQPQHF
>TRBD2|TRBJ2-5|TRBV3-1/TRBV3-2|NA
TGTGCCAGCAGCCAAGATTTAGCGGGGGGGTCAGAGACCCAGTACTTC
CASSQDLAGGSETQYF
>TRBD2|TRBJ2-3|TRBV19|once
TGTGCCAGTAGTATAGAGGAGCGGGGAGACACAGATACGCAGTATTTT
CASSIEERGDTDTQYF
>NA|TRBJ2-3|TRBV5-8|NA
TGTGCCAGCAGCTTGGAATTCGGGAGCACAGATACGCAGTATTTT
CASSLEFGSTDTQYF
>NA|TRBJ2-1|TRBV7-2|NA
TGTGCCAGCAGCTTATTGGAGGGCAATGAGCAGTTCTTC
CASSLLEGNEQFF
>NA|TRBJ1-5|TRBV28|NA
TGTGCCAGCAGTTTCGGGGGGTCGGGACAGCCCCAGCATTTT
CASSFGGSGQPQHF
>TRBD2|TRBJ2-2|TRBV6-6|once
TGTGCCAGCAAGGATAGCGGGGGTCCCGGGGAGCTGTTTTTT
CASKDSGGPGELFF
>NA|TRBJ2-2|TRBV5-5|few
TGTGCCAGCAGCTTGCGGGCAGGGATGGACACCGGGGAGCTGTTTTTT
CASSLRAGMDTGELFF
>NA|TRBJ1-1|TRBV5-4|NA
TGTGCCAGCAGCCCGCCCGGACAGAACACTGAAGCTTTCTTT
CASSPPGQNTEAFF
>NA|TRBJ1-1|TRBV5-1|NA
TGCGCCAGCAGCTCCTACAGGGAGAGTGAAGCTTTCTTT
CASSSYRESEAFF
>TRBD1|TRBJ1-2|TRBV5-6|once
TGTGCCAGCACCCCTCCGGGACAGGGGGCTCAGGTCTATGGCTACACCTTC
CASTPPGQGAQVYGYTF
>TRBD1|TRBJ2-2|TRBV28|NA
TGTGCCACCCGAGGACAGGGTGGCACCGGGGAGCTGTTTTTT
CATRGQGGTGELFF
>TRBD2|TRBJ2-7|TRBV7-8|NA
TGTGCCAGCAGCTTAGTAGAGCTGGGGCGGGGGGAGCAGTACTTC
CASSLVELGRGEQYF
>TRBD1|TRBJ2-4|TRBV27|NA
TGTGCCAGCAGTCCCTCGGGACAGGGAAACATTCAGTACTTC
CASSPSGQGNIQYF
>NA|TRBJ2-1|TRBV29-1|few
TGCAGCGTTGATTATGGAGGGCCCTACAATGAGCAGTTCTTC
CSVDYGGPYNEQFF
>TRBD1|TRBJ2-2|TRBV10-3|NA
TGTGCCATCAGTCCGGGACAGGTGAACACCGGGGAGCTGTTTTTT
CAISPGQVNTGELFF
>NA|TRBJ2-6|TRBV11-3|NA
TGTGCCAGCAGCTTCGGCGGCTACTCTGGGGCCAACGTCCTGACTTTC
CASSFGGYSGANVLTF
>NA|TRBJ1-1|TRBV7-9|NA
TGTGCCAGCAGCCCCGCCCTGGCGGGGAACACTGAAGCTTTCTTT
CASSPALAGNTEAFF
>TRBD1|TRBJ1-5|TRBV30|NA
TGTGCCTGGGCGACAGGGCATAATCAGCCCCAGCATTTT
CAWATGHNQPQHF
>NA|TRBJ1-2|TRBV11-2|NA
TGTGCCAGCAGCCCGGGGGGGGAGGCTAGAGGCTACACCTTC
CASSPGGEARGYTF
>TRBD2|TRBJ2-2|TRBV5-1|NA
TGCGCCAGCAGCTTCTCGGGGGGAATTCAATCCGGGGAGCTGTTTTTT
CASSFSGGIQSGELFF
>TRBD1|TRBJ1-5|TRBV15|once
TGTGCCACCAGCCCGGGACAGAAGTTTGATCAGCCCCAGCATTTT
CATSPGQKFDQPQHF
>TRBD1|TRBJ1-1|TRBV19|once
TGTGCCAGTAGTACGGACAGGGGGTTCGGAGCTTTCTTT
CASSTDRGFGAFF
>TRBD1|TRBJ1-2|TRBV27|NA
TGTGCCAGCAACCCGGGACAGGGGAACTATGGCTACACCTTC
CASNPGQGNYGYTF
>NA|TRBJ1-4|TRBV5-5|NA
TGTGCCAGCAGCTTGGCGGTAGCCCCCAAAGAAAAACTGTTTTTT
CASSLAVAPKEKLFF
>NA|TRBJ2-1|TRBV2|NA
TGTGCCAGCAGTGAACCGGCCAGGCCAGCCCAGCATGAGCAGTTCTTC
CASSEPARPAQHEQFF
>NA|TRBJ2-5|TRBV5-1|NA
TGCGCCAGCAGCTTTTTTGAGGGTAGGGAGACCCAGTACTTC
CASSFFEGRETQYF
>TRBD1|TRBJ2-3|TRBV6-5|NA
TGTGCCAGCGGGCGGGACAGGGCGACAGATACGCAGTATTTT
CASGRDRATDTQYF
>TRBD1|TRBJ2-5|TRBV4-2|NA
TGTGCCAGCAACCGCTTTGAGGGGGCGGAAGAGACCCAGTACTTC
CASNRFEGAEETQYF
>NA|TRBJ1-5|TRBV21-1|NA
TGTGCCAGCAGAGGACAGGTTTATAGCAATCAGCCCCAGCATTTT
CASRGQVYSNQPQHF
>NA|TRBJ2-1|TRBV6-1|NA
TGTGCCAGCAGTGAAGGGCGGGCAGGTTACAATGAGCAGTTCTTC
CASSEGRAGYNEQFF
>TRBD1|TRBJ1-4|TRBV30|few
TGTGCCTGGAGACAGGGGAGAGAAAAACTGTTTTTT
CAWRQGREKLFF
>NA|TRBJ1-2|TRBV5-6|NA
TGTGCCAGCAGCTTTGACAGAAGTTGGTATGGCTACACCTTC
CASSFDRSWYGYTF
>NA|TRBJ1-4|TRBV10-3|NA
TGTGCCATCAGTGGAGGCCTTAATGAAAAACTGTTTTTT
CAISGGLNEKLFF
>TRBD1|TRBJ1-5|TRBV6-5|NA
TGTGCCAGCAGTTATGGACAGGGCCGCCAGCCCCAGCATTTT
CASSYGQGRQPQHF
>TRBD1|TRBJ1-3|TRBV12-5|NA
TGTGCTAGTGGTTCTACAGGGGCTGGAAACACCATATATTTT
CASGSTGAGNTIYF
>NA|TRBJ1-4|TRBV28|NA
TGTGCCAGCACCTTATTAGGTGGAGGCGGCGAAAAACTGTTTTTT
CASTLLGGGGEKLFF
>NA|TRBJ2-1|TRBV3-1/TRBV3-2|NA
TGTGCCAGCAGCCATACTAGGCCCTCATACAATGAGCAGTTCTTC
CASSHTRPSYNEQFF
>TRBD1|TRBJ1-2|TRBV4-3|few
TGCGCCAGCAGCCAAGGGGCCGGACAGGGCACCTATGGCTACACCTTC
CASSQGAGQGTYGYTF
>NA|TRBJ2-1|TRBV2|NA
TGTGCCAGCAGTGGAGAGGGCACCAATGAGCAGTTCTTC
CASSGEGTNEQFF
>NA|TRBJ1-6|TRBV3-1/TRBV3-2|NA
TGTGCCAGCAGCCAAGGGGCCAGTTCACCCCTCCACTTT
CASSQGASSPLHF
>NA|TRBJ2-3|TRBV7-2|once
TGTGCCAGCAGCCCCCTTGGGGGGTTAGATACGCAGTATTTT
CASSPLGGLDTQYF
>TRBD1|TRBJ2-1|TRBV18|NA
TGTGCCAGCTCACCACCGATTCGCCGGGACAGCCCCTACAATGAGCAGTTCTTC
CASSPPIRRDSPYNEQFF
>NA|TRBJ1-6|TRBV28|NA
TGTGCCAGCACGTGGGGCAGTCTAAATTCACCCCTCCACTTT
CASTWGSLNSPLHF
>TRBD1|TRBJ1-1|TRBV27|NA
TGTGCCAGCACCAGGACAGGGGGCAGCACTGAAGCTTTCTTT
CASTRTGGSTEAFF
>TRBD1|TRBJ2-1|TRBV11-2|NA
TGTGCCAGCAGCTTAGAAGGGACAGGGGGGGGTGAGCAGTTCTTC
CASSLEGTGGGEQFF
>TRBD1|TRBJ1-6|TRBV4-2|NA
TGTGCCAGCAGGAGGGGACAGGCCGATAATTCACCCCTCCACTTT
CASRRGQADNSPLHF
>NA|TRBJ1-1|TRBV5-1|NA
TGCGCCAGCAGCTTGGAACAGAGAAGCACTGAAGCTTTCTTT
CASSLEQRSTEAFF
>NA|TRBJ1-5|TRBV12-3/TRBV12-4|NA
TGTGCCAGCAGTCTCGACGGTTCGGGGGCCCAGCATTTT
CASSLDGSGAQHF
>TRBD1|TRBJ2-5|TRBV5-1|NA
TGCGCCAGCAGCTGGCGGACAGGGGTGGGGGAAGAGACCCAGTACTTC
CASSWRTGVGEETQYF
>TRBD2|TRBJ2-1|TRBV10-2|few
TGCGCCAGCAGGGGGGGAGAAGCGGGGGCCTCCTACAATGAGCAGTTCTTC
CASRGGEAGASYNEQFF
>TRBD1|TRBJ1-6|TRBV18|once
TGTGCCAGCTCACCAGCCGGACAGGGGGCATATAATTCACCCCTCCACTTT
CASSPAGQGAYNSPLHF
>TRBD2|TRBJ2-2|TRBV5-1|NA
TGCGCCAGCAGCCTTATGGGGGGTAGCGGGAAGAACACCGGGGAGCTGTTTTTT
CASSLMGGSGKNTGELFF
>NA|TRBJ1-3|TRBV9|once
TGTGCCAGCAGCGTAGGCAGGGCTGGAAACACCATATATTTT
CASSVGRAGNTIYF
>NA|TRBJ1-3|TRBV7-9|NA
TGTGCCAGCAGCTTCGCCCTAGCTGGAAACACCATATATTTT
CASSFALAGNTIYF